A selection of T cell receptor beta chains follows, all from one sample in a study of blood T cell repertoires in COVID-19. Libraries were prepared by immunoSEQ multiplex PCR; TCRdb keeps only in-frame clonotypes and omits some of them. The sample records about 200,000 clones, about 88% being singletons. Sequencing input: peripheral blood. The receptors were gathered from a woman older than 75 with acute or convalescent COVID-19. Each CDR3 is given with its conserved first and last residue. D genes are given only for firm matches. Expanded clones get a size class; other rows say once, few or many, or leave the size out.

TGTGCCACCAGCGGTGGCGGGAGAAGGGACATTCAGTACTTC,CATSGGGRRDIQYF,14,NA,TRBV24-1,TRBJ2-4,TRBD2
TGTGCCAGTAGTATTAAGGCAGGGGGCGCGGGGAACACTGAAGCTTTCTTT,CASSIKAGGAGNTEAFF,17,NA,TRBV19,TRBJ1-1,TRBD1
TGTGCCTGGATCAGGGAAATCCCCTACGAGCAGTACTTC,CAWIREIPYEQYF,13,NA,TRBV30,TRBJ2-7,NA
TGTGCCAGCAGCGGCCCCGACAAACATGAAAAACTGTTTTTT,CASSGPDKHEKLFF,14,NA,TRBV7-3,TRBJ1-4,NA
TGTGCCAGCATAGAAGGGGGGGTGACCACTGAAGCTTTCTTT,CASIEGGVTTEAFF,14,NA,TRBV28,TRBJ1-1,NA
TGCGCCAGCAGCGAGACAGGCAATCAGCCCCAGCATTTT,CASSETGNQPQHF,13,NA,TRBV5-1,TRBJ1-5,NA
TGTGCCAGCAGCTTGACAGGGGGTTTCACTGAAGCTTTCTTT,CASSLTGGFTEAFF,14,NA,TRBV7-8,TRBJ1-1,TRBD1
TGCGCCAGCAGCTTCAGGGGCGTGGGGTCTGAAGCTTTCTTT,CASSFRGVGSEAFF,14,NA,TRBV5-1,TRBJ1-1,NA
TGTGCCAGCAATACAGGGCCGAGGGCTGAAGCTTTCTTT,CASNTGPRAEAFF,13,once,TRBV6-5,TRBJ1-1,NA
TGTGCCAGCAGCCAAGGGAGGGGTTATGGCTACACCTTC,CASSQGRGYGYTF,13,NA,TRBV14,TRBJ1-2,NA
TGTGCCAGCAGCTCGCTGGGAGGGGGAAACACCATATATTTT,CASSSLGGGNTIYF,14,NA,TRBV9,TRBJ1-3,NA
TGTGCCACCAGTGCCGCGGGTTCTAGCACAGATACGCAGTATTTT,CATSAAGSSTDTQYF,15,NA,TRBV24-1,TRBJ2-3,NA
TGTGCCAGCAGTTATAGATGGGCGGAGACCCAGTACTTC,CASSYRWAETQYF,13,NA,TRBV6-5,TRBJ2-5,NA
TGTGCCAGCTCTGTCCTTTTGAATGAGCAGTTCTTC,CASSVLLNEQFF,12,few,TRBV7-9,TRBJ2-1,NA
TGTGCCAGCAGCGTACTTTCTTCGGGGCCAGGGGAGGGAGGCTACACCTTC,CASSVLSSGPGEGGYTF,17,NA,TRBV9,TRBJ1-2,NA
TGTGCCAGTAGTATGTTGTGGGGAAGGGCAGGGTCGAACACTGAAGCTTTCTTT,CASSMLWGRAGSNTEAFF,18,NA,TRBV19,TRBJ1-1,NA
TGTGCCAGTAGTATGATTGGTTCGTACTATCAGCCCCAGCATTTT,CASSMIGSYYQPQHF,15,NA,TRBV19,TRBJ1-5,NA
TGCGCCAGCAGCCGAGGAGACAGGACAGGGAACTACGAGCAGTACTTC,CASSRGDRTGNYEQYF,16,NA,TRBV4-3,TRBJ2-7,TRBD1
TGTGCCAGCAGCTTGGACAGGGTTGGTACGCAGTATTTT,CASSLDRVGTQYF,13,once,TRBV5-4,TRBJ2-3,NA
TGCGCCAGCAGCTCGACTAGCGGGCATTACAATGAGCAGTTCTTC,CASSSTSGHYNEQFF,15,NA,TRBV5-1,TRBJ2-1,TRBD2
TGTGCCAGCAGTTTTTCGACAGGTCTTGAAGCTTTCTTT,CASSFSTGLEAFF,13,NA,TRBV12-3/TRBV12-4,TRBJ1-1,NA
TGCGCCAGCAGCTTGGAAGGGGGACTAGTGGGGGAGACCCAGTACTTC,CASSLEGGLVGETQYF,16,NA,TRBV5-1,TRBJ2-5,TRBD2
TGCGCCAGCAGTCCCCAACCGGGTGGGCAAGAGACCCAGTACTTC,CASSPQPGGQETQYF,15,NA,TRBV5-1,TRBJ2-5,NA
TGTGCCATCAGTGTGACAGGGGGCACTGGAAACACCATATATTTT,CAISVTGGTGNTIYF,15,NA,TRBV10-3,TRBJ1-3,TRBD1
TGCGCCAGCACGGTAGCGGGCACAGATACGCAGTATTTT,CASTVAGTDTQYF,13,NA,TRBV5-1,TRBJ2-3,NA